This T cell receptor (beta chain) was observed in a study of esophageal squamous cell carcinoma under preoperative chemotherapy. Notes on the study in general: Post-treatment tumor-infiltrating lymphocytes appeared partly derived from peripheral T cells migrating into the tumor.

Germline V gene lookup returns CDR1 MNHNS and CDR2 SASEGT. The CDR3 length is 15 residues. This clonotype appeared a single time. Its specificity is not known. An end of the junction differs from the germline gene, which may be a read error. Specified time point: after preoperative PTX-NDP chemotherapy. Paclitaxel-nedaplatin chemotherapy was given to patients ahead of their surgery. Using its own MiXCR run on the PCR reads, TCRdb lists one record per CDR3 protein. The sample has about 32,000 distinct CDR3 sequences; around half are singletons. The clonotype was recovered from a human donor with esophageal squamous cell carcinoma. The donor label of this sample is uncertain. Collection took place from a patient given preoperative chemotherapy. The rearrangement joins TRBV6-1 to TRBJ2-3; a weak D match, TRBD2 (7 bases). CDR3 in amino acids: CARETGAGAQDMQYF. The DNA of the CDR3 is TGTGCCCGCGAAACGGGGGCGGGGGCCCAAGATATGCAGTACTTT.